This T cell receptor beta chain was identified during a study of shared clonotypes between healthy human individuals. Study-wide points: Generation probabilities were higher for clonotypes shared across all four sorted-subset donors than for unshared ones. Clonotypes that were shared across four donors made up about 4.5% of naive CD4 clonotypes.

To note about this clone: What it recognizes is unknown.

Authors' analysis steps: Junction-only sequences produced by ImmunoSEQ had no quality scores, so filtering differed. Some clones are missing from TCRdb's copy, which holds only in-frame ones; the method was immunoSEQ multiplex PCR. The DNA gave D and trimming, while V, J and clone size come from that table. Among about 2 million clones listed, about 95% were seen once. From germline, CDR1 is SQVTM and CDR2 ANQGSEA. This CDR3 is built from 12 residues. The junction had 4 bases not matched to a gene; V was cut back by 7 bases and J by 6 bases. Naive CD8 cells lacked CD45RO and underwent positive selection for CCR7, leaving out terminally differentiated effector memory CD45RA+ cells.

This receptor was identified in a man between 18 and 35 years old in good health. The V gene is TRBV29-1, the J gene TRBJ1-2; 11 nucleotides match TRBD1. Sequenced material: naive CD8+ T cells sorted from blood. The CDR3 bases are TGCAGCGATTGGACAGGGGGCCATGGCTACACCTTC. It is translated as CSDWTGGHGYTF.